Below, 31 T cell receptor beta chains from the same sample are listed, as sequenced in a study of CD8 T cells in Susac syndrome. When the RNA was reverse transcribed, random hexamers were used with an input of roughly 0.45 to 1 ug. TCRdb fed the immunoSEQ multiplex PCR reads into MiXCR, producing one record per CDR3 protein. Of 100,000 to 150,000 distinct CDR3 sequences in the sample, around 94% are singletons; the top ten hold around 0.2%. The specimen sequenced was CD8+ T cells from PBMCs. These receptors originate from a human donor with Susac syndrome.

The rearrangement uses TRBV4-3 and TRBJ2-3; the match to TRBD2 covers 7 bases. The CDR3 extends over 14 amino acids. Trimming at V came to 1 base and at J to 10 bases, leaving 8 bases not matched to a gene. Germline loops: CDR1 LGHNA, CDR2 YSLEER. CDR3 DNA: TGCGCCAGCAGCCAAGGCCAGCGGGATATCCCGCAGTATTTT. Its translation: CASSQGQRDIPQYF.

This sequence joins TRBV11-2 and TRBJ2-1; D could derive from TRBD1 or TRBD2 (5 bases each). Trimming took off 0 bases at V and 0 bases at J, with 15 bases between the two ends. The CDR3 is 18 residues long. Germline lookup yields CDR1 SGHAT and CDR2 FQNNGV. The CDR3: CASSLDPRDPGSYNEQFF. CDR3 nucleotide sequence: TGTGCCAGCAGCTTAGATCCCCGGGACCCAGGCTCCTACAATGAGCAGTTCTTC.

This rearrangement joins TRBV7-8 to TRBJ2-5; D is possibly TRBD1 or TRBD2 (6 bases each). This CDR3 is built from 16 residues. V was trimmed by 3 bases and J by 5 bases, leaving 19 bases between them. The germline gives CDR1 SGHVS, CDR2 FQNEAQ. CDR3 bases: TGTGCCAGCAGCTTTCTACAGGGAGACAGCGGGGAGACCCAGTACTTC. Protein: CASSFLQGDSGETQYF.

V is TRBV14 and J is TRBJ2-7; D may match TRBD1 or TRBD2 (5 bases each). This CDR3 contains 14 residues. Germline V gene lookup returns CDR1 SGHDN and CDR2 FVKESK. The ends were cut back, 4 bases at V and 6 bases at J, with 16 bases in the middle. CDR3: CASSRAGAGVEQYF. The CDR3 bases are TGTGCCAGCAGCCGCGCCGGGGCAGGTGTCGAGCAGTACTTC. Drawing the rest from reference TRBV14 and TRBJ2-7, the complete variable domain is EAGVTQFPSHSVIEKGQTVTLRCDPISGHDNLYWYRRVMGKEIKFLLHFVKESKQDESGMPNNRFLAERTGGTYSTLKVQPAELEDSGVYFCASSRAGAGVEQYFGPGTRLTVT.

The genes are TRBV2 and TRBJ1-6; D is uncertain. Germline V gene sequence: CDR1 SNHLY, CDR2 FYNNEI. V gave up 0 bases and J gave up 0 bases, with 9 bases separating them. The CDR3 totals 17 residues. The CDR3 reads CASSEAPPSSYNSPLHF. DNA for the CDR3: TGTGCCAGCAGTGAAGCACCCCCCAGCTCCTATAATTCACCCCTCCACTTT.

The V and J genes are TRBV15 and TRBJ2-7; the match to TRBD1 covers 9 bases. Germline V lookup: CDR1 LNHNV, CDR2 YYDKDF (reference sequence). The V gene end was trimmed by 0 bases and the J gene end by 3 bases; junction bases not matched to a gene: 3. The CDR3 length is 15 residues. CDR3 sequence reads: CATSREGQGVYEQYF. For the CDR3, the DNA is TGTGCCACCAGCAGAGAGGGACAGGGAGTCTACGAGCAGTACTTC.

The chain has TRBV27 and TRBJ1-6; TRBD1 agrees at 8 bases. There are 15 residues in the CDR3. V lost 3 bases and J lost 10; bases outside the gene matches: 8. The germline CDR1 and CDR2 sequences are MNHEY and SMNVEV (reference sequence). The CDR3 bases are TGTGCCAGCAGTTTTTCCGCGTGGACAGGGTCACCCCTCCACTTT. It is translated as CASSFSAWTGSPLHF.

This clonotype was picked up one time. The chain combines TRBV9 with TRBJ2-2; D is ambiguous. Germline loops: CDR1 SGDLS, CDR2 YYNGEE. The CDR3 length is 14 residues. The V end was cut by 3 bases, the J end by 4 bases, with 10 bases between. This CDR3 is CASSGVPSTGELFF. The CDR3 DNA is TGTGCCAGCAGCGGGGTACCGAGCACCGGGGAGCTGTTTTTT.

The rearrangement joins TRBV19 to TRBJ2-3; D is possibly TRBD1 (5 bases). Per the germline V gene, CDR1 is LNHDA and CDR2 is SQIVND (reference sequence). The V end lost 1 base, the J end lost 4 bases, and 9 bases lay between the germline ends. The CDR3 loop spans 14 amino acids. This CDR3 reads CASSIGQGADTQYF. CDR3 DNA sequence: TGTGCCAGTAGTATAGGTCAGGGCGCAGATACGCAGTATTTT. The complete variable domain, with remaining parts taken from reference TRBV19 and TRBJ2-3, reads DGGITQSPKYLFRKEGQNVTLSCEQNLNHDAMYWYRQDPGQGLRLIYYSQIVNDFQKGDIAEGYSVSREKKESFPLTVTSAQKNPTAFYLCASSIGQGADTQYFGPGTRLTVL.

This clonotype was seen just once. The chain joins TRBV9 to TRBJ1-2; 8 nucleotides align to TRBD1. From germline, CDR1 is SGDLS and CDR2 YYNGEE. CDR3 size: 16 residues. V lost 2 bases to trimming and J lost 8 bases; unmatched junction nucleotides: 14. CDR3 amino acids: CASSVRTDRVGSGYTF. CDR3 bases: TGTGCCAGCAGCGTTCGAACGGACAGGGTAGGGAGCGGCTACACCTTC.

As DNA, the CDR3 is TGCAGTGCTAGAGATCTTTATCCGTACGAGCAGTACTTC. This codes for CSARDLYPYEQYF. This chain joins TRBV20-1 and TRBJ2-7, with D uncertain. Germline V gives CDR1 DFQATT, CDR2 SNEGSKA (reference sequence). The V and J ends lost 0 bases and 4 bases respectively, with 10 bases between them. The length of the CDR3 is 13 residues.

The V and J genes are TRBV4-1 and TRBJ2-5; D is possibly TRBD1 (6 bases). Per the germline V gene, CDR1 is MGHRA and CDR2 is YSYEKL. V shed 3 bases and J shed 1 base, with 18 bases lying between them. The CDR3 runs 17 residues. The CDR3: CASSQYEQGRLQETQYF. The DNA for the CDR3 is TGCGCCAGCAGCCAGTATGAACAGGGACGACTCCAAGAGACCCAGTACTTC.

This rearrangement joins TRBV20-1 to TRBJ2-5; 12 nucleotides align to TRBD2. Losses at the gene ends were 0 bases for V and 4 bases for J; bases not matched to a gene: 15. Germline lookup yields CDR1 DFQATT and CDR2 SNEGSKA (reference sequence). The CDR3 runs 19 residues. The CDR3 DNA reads TGCAGTGCTAGAGACTTTTCTAGCGGGGGGGCCTCGCTTGGAGAGACCCAGTACTTC. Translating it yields CSARDFSSGGASLGETQYF.

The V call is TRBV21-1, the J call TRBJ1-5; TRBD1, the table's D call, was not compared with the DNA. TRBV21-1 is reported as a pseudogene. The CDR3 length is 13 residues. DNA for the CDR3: TGTGCCAGCCGCAAGGGGGGGACTCAGCCCCAGCATTTT. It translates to CASRKGGTQPQHF.

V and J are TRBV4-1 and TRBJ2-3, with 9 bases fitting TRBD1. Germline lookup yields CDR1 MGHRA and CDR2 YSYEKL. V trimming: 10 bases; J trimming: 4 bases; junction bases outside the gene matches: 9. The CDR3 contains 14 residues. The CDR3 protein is CATRGTGGPDTQYF. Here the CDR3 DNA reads TGCGCCACCCGAGGCACAGGGGGCCCAGATACGCAGTATTTT.

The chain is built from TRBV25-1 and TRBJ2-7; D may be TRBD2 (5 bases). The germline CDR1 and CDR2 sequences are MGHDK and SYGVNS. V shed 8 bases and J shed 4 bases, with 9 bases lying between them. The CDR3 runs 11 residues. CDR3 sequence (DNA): TGTGCCAGCGAGACGGGGTACGAGCAGTACTTC. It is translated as CASETGYEQYF.

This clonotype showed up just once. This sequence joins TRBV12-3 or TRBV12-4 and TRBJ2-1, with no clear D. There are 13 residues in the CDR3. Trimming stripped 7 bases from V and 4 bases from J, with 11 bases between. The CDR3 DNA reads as TGTGCCAGCACCAAGGACCTTTACAATGAGCAGTTCTTC. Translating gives CASTKDLYNEQFF.

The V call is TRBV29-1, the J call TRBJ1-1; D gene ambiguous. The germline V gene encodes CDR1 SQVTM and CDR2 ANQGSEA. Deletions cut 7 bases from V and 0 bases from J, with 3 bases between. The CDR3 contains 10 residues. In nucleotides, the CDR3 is TGCAGCGCCCTGAACACTGAAGCTTTCTTT. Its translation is CSALNTEAFF.

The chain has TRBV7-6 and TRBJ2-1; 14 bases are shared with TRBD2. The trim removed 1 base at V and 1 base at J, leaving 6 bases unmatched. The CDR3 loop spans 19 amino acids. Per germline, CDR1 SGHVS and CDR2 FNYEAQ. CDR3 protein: CASSLDGTSGSRSYNEQFF. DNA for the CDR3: TGTGCCAGCAGCTTAGATGGGACTAGCGGGAGCCGTTCCTACAATGAGCAGTTCTTC.

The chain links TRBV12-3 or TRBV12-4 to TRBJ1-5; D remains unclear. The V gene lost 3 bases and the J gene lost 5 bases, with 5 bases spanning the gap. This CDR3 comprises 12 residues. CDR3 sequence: CASSLADQPQHF. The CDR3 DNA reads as TGTGCCAGCAGTTTGGCAGATCAGCCCCAGCATTTT.

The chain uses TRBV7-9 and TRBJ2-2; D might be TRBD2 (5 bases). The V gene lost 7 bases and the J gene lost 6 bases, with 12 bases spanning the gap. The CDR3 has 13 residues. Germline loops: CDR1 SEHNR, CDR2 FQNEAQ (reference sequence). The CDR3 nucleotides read TGTGCCAGCACCGAGGGTTTTCCCGGGGAGCTGTTTTTT. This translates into CASTEGFPGELFF.

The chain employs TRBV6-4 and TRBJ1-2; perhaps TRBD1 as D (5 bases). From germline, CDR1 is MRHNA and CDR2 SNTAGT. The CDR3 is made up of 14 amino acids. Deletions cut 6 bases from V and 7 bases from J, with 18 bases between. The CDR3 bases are TGTGCCAGCAGCGAATCCATTGACGGGGGTGGCTACACCTTC. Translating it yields CASSESIDGGGYTF.

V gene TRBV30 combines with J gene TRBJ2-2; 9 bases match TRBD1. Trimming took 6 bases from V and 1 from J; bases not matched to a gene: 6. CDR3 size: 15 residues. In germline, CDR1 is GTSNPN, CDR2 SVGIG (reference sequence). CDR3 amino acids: CACLTGQGNTGELFF. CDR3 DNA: TGTGCCTGCCTTACGGGACAGGGGAACACCGGGGAGCTGTTTTTT. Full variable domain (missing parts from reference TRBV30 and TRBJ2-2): SQTIHQWPATLVQPVGSPLSLECTVEGTSNPNLYWYRQAAGRGLQLLFYSVGIGQISSEVPQNLSASRPQDRQFILSSKKLLLSDSGFYLCACLTGQGNTGELFFGEGSRLTVL.

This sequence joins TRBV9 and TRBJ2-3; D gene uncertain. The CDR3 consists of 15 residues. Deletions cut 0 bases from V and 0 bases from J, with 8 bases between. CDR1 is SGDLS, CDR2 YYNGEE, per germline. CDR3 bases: TGTGCCAGCAGCGTAGGCATCTCTAGCACAGATACGCAGTATTTT. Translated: CASSVGISSTDTQYF.

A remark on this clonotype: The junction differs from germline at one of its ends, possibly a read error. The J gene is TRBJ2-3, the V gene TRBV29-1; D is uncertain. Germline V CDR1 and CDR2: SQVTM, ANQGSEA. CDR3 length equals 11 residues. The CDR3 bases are TGCAGCGTTGAAGATCTGGGCAGCAGCAATTTT. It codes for CSVEDLGSSNF.

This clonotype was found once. The CDR3 loop reads CAWSPGAGELFF. DNA for the CDR3: TGTGCCTGGAGTCCAGGCGCCGGGGAGCTGTTTTTT. The chain employs TRBV30 and TRBJ2-2; no clear D. V gave up 2 bases and J gave up 6 bases, with 7 bases separating them. The CDR3 runs 12 residues. Germline assignment: CDR1 GTSNPN and CDR2 SVGIG (reference sequence).

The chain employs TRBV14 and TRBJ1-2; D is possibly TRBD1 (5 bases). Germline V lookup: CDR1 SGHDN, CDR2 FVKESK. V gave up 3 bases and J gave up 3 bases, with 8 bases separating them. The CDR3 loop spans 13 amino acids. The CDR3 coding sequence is TGTGCCAGCAGCCAGCGGGGGGACTATGGCTACACCTTC. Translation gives CASSQRGDYGYTF.

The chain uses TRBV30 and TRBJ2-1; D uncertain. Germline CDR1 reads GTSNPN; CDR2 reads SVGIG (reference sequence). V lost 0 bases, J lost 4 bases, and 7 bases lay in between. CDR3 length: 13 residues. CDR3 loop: CAWSVLEYNEQFF. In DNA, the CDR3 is TGTGCCTGGAGTGTTTTGGAATACAATGAGCAGTTCTTC.

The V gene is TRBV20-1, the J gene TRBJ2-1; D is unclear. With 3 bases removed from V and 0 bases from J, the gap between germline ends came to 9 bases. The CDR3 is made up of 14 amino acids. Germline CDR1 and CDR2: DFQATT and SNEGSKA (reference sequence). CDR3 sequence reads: CSARVRSSYNEQFF. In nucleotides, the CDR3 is TGCAGTGCTAGGGTACGGAGCTCCTACAATGAGCAGTTCTTC.

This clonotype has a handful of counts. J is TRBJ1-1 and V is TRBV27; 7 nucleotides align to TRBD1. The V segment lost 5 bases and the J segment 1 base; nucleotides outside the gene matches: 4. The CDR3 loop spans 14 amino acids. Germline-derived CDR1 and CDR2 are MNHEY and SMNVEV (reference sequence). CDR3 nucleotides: TGTGCCAGCAGTCCAGGGACAGCGAACACTGAAGCTTTCTTT. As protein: CASSPGTANTEAFF.

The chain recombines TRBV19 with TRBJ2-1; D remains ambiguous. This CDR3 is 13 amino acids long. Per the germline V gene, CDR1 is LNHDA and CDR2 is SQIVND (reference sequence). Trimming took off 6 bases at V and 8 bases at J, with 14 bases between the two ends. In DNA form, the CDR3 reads TGTGCCAGTAGCAAAAGGGTCAGACATGAGCAGTTCTTC. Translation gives CASSKRVRHEQFF.